The rows below give T cell receptor beta chains drawn from one sample of a study of cytomegalovirus exposure and HLA in healthy donors. The table came from immunoSEQ multiplex PCR; TCRdb's copy has only in-frame clones and leaves some out. The repertoire table contains 200,000 or so clones. Sequences were obtained from PBMCs. The receptor source for this set is a boy aged 5 to 17 in good health and CMV-seronegative. CDR3s include the opening cysteine and the closing phenylalanine or tryptophan. A D gene is named only where the DNA matches it firmly.

CASSPLSVAGVVTQYF TGTGCCAGCAGCCCTCTCTCGGTGGCGGGGGTGGTGACCCAGTACTTC TRBJ2-5 TRBV6-6 TRBD2
CACRGRAYEQYF TGTGCCTGTAGAGGGCGGGCCTACGAGCAGTACTTC TRBJ2-7 TRBV30 -
CASRKLSGPLGNTIYF TGTGCCAGCAGGAAGTTATCAGGGCCGTTGGGAAACACCATATATTTT TRBJ1-3 TRBV11-2 -
CSARTGPSYTF TGCAGTGCCCGGACAGGGCCGAGCTACACCTTC TRBJ1-2 TRBV20-1 TRBD1
CASTTGISYEQYF TGTGCCTCAACTACCGGGATCTCCTACGAGCAGTACTTC TRBJ2-7 TRBV30 -
CASSPLPGGARVYEQYF TGTGCCAGCAGCCCCCTCCCCGGGGGGGCGAGGGTCTACGAGCAGTACTTC TRBJ2-7 TRBV7-9 TRBD2
CASSSGPGSYEQYF TGTGCCAGCAGCTCAGGGCCAGGCTCCTACGAGCAGTACTTC TRBJ2-7 TRBV5-6 -
CASSHMTSVAYEQYF TGCGCCAGCAGCCACATGACTAGCGTTGCCTACGAGCAGTACTTC TRBJ2-7 TRBV4-1 TRBD2
CASSVTGYITQYF TGTGCCAGCAGCGTCACAGGGTATATTACCCAGTACTTC TRBJ2-7 TRBV7-8 -
CASSSQPVQNTEAFF TGTGCCAGCAGCTCCCAACCAGTTCAGAACACTGAAGCTTTCTTT TRBJ1-1 TRBV5-5 -
CASSLFQGAEYGYTF TGTGCCAGCAGTTTATTCCAGGGGGCAGAATATGGCTACACCTTC TRBJ1-2 TRBV28 TRBD1
CASSLGVGGAYEQYF TGTGCCAGCAGCTTAGGGGTCGGGGGGGCCTACGAGCAGTACTTC TRBJ2-7 TRBV7-6 TRBD2
CASSLGRDMGRPGELFF TGTGCCAGCAGCTTGGGTCGGGACATGGGTCGACCCGGGGAGCTGTTTTTT TRBJ2-2 TRBV7-9 -
CASSVVSETQYF TGTGCCAGCAGTGTAGTGTCGGAGACCCAGTACTTC TRBJ2-5 TRBV2 -
CASSQWGRYSGGYTF TGCGCCAGCAGCCAATGGGGGCGATACTCCGGTGGCTACACCTTC TRBJ1-2 TRBV4-1 -
CASSPIGTVQGEQYF TGTGCCAGCAGCCCGATTGGGACAGTTCAGGGCGAGCAGTACTTC TRBJ2-7 TRBV11-2 TRBD1
CAWALQGVQPQHF TGTGCCTGGGCTCTGCAGGGGGTTCAGCCCCAGCATTTT TRBJ1-5 TRBV30 TRBD1
CASSPDNLNTEAFF TGTGCCAGCAGCCCCGACAACTTAAACACTGAAGCTTTCTTT TRBJ1-1 TRBV11-2 -
CASSSRGAGNYNEQFF TGCGCCAGCAGCTCTAGGGGAGCGGGGAATTACAATGAGCAGTTCTTC TRBJ2-1 TRBV5-1 TRBD2
CASSQSGTGYGYTF TGCGCCAGCAGTCAATCGGGGACAGGGTACGGCTACACCTTC TRBJ1-2 TRBV23-1 TRBD1
CSGLGSGNTIYF TGCAGCGGCCTAGGCTCTGGAAACACCATATATTTT TRBJ1-3 TRBV29-1 -
CASSPIGTVQGEQYF TGTGCCAGCAGCCCGATTGGGACAGTTCAGGGCGAGCAGTACTTC TRBJ2-7 TRBV11-2 TRBD1
CASSSLGHARASGNEQFF TGTGCCAGCAGCTCTTTGGGCCACGCGCGGGCATCTGGCAATGAGCAGTTCTTC TRBJ2-1 TRBV7-3 -
CASSSGSLLAKNIQYF TGTGCCAGCAGCTCCGGGAGCCTACTAGCCAAAAACATTCAGTACTTC TRBJ2-4 TRBV7-2 -